This T cell receptor (beta chain) was recovered during a study of cytomegalovirus exposure and HLA in healthy donors. Study as a whole: The study's early data release held roughly 91 million unique TCRs from HLA-typed donors. General study findings and limits: Within an earlier analysis, most TCR beta V segments proved productive either about 87% or about 30% of the time.

The PCR employed 60 Vbeta primers together with 13 Jbeta primers. Assay used: immunoSEQ multiplex PCR; TCRdb lists only in-frame clones, some missing. The sample lists around 110,000 clones; 77% were seen once. This clone was recorded once. Its antigen is unknown. The sequence derives from a male donor in good health and CMV-seronegative. The material sequenced was PBMCs.

CDR3 coding DNA: TGTGCCAGCAGCTCTAAAACGATCCGGGACAGGATCGCTGTTGGCTACACCTTC. It translates to CASSSKTIRDRIAVGYTF. This chain connects TRBV13 to TRBJ1-2, with 8 bases lining up with TRBD1. V gave up 4 bases and J gave up 7 bases; unmatched junction bases: 20. The CDR3 covers 18 residues. Germline CDR1 PRHDT, CDR2 FYEKMQ (reference sequence). The full variable domain, rest sourced from reference TRBV13 and TRBJ1-2, is AAGVIQSPRHLIKEKRETATLKCYPIPRHDTVYWYQQGPGQDPQFLISFYEKMQSDKGSIPDRFSAQQFSDYHSELNMSSLELGDSALYFCASSSKTIRDRIAVGYTFGSGTRLTVV.